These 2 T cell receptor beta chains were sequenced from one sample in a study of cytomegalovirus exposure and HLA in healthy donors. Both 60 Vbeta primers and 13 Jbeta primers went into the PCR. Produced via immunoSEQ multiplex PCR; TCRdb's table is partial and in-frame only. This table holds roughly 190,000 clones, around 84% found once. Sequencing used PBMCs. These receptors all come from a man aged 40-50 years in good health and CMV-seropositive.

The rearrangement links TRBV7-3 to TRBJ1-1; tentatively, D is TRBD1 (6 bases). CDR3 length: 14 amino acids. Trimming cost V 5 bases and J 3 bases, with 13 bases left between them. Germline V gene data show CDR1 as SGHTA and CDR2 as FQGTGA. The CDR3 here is CASSPTGGDTEAFF. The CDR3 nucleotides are TGTGCCAGCAGCCCGACAGGTGGGGACACTGAAGCTTTCTTT.

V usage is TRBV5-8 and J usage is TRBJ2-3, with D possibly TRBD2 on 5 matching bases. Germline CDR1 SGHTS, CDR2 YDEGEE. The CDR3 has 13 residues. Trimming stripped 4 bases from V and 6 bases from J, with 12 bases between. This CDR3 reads CASSPRGADTQYF. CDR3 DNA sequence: TGTGCCAGCAGCCCCCGGGGAGCCGATACGCAGTATTTT.